The next 6 T cell receptor beta chains were all read from a single sample in a study of blood T cell repertoires in COVID-19. TCRdb keeps only in-frame clones here, not all; method: immunoSEQ multiplex PCR. The table shows approximately 240,000 clones, with 85% occurring only once. Sequenced material: peripheral blood. These receptors all stem from a woman in her sixties or seventies with active or convalescent COVID-19.

This rearrangement joins TRBV12-3 or TRBV12-4 to TRBJ1-2; 10 nucleotides align to TRBD1. V shed 5 bases, J shed 6 bases, and the junction held 3 bases outside the gene matches. The CDR3 loop spans 13 amino acids. CDR3 sequence (DNA): TGTGCCAGCAGTGCCGGGACAGGGGATGGCTACACCTTC. This translates into CASSAGTGDGYTF.

The table lists this clone with a count of one. The chain uses TRBV6-2 or TRBV6-3 and TRBJ2-2; D may be TRBD1 (5 bases). This CDR3 contains 14 residues. V gave up 6 bases and J gave up 7 bases, with 15 bases separating them. Germline loops: CDR1 MNHEY, CDR2 SVGEGT. Here the CDR3 reads CASRPPRVHGELFF. The CDR3 region has the DNA TGTGCCAGCAGGCCTCCCAGGGTCCACGGGGAGCTGTTTTTT.

The rearrangement links TRBV5-1 to TRBJ1-2; D is uncertain. Germline-derived CDR1 and CDR2 are SGHRS and YFSETQ. Trimming left V 5 bases short and J 0 bases short, with 17 bases between. The CDR3 extends over 16 amino acids. CDR3 protein: CASSLESEGANYGYTF. The CDR3 coding sequence is TGCGCCAGCAGTCTGGAATCGGAGGGAGCTAACTATGGCTACACCTTC. Combining the CDR3 with reference TRBV5-1 and TRBJ1-2 gives the whole variable domain KAGVTQTPRYLIKTRGQQVTLSCSPISGHRSVSWYQQTPGQGLQFLFEYFSETQRNKGNFPGRFSGRQFSNSRSEMNVSTLELGDSALYLCASSLESEGANYGYTFGSGTRLTVV.

The chain uses TRBV7-2 and TRBJ2-1, with TRBD2 matching over 15 bases. Germline V lookup: CDR1 SGHTA, CDR2 FQGNSA. The CDR3 loop spans 15 amino acids. The J segment lost 9 bases and the V segment lost 4 bases, leaving 4 bases of the junction unmatched. The CDR3 DNA reads TGTGCCAGCAGCTCGGGACTAGCGGGAGGATCTGAGCAGTTCTTC. Its protein product is CASSSGLAGGSEQFF. Looking up the rest from reference TRBV7-2 and TRBJ2-1 gives the full variable domain: GAGVSQSPSNKVTEKGKDVELRCDPISGHTALYWYRQSLGQGLEFLIYFQGNSAPDKSGLPSDRFSAERTGGSVSTLTIQRTQQEDSAVYLCASSSGLAGGSEQFFGPGTRLTVL.

J is TRBJ1-1 and V is TRBV29-1, with 11 nucleotides matching TRBD1. Germline-derived CDR1 and CDR2 are SQVTM and ANQGSEA. The V segment lost 7 bases and the J segment 5 bases; nucleotides outside the gene matches: 9. The CDR3 is made up of 14 amino acids. The CDR3 protein is CSDFGQGAGTEAFF. In DNA, the CDR3 is TGCAGCGACTTTGGACAGGGGGCTGGAACTGAAGCTTTCTTT.

The chain links TRBV7-2 to TRBJ2-3, with TRBD1 matching over 7 bases. The CDR3 runs to 14 residues. The junction had 13 bases not matched to a gene; V was cut back by 5 bases and J by 11 bases. Germline CDR1 and CDR2: SGHTA and FQGNSA. CDR3 DNA: TGTGCCAGCAGCCCGCGGACAGGTCGAGATCTGCAGTATTTT. The encoded protein is CASSPRTGRDLQYF.